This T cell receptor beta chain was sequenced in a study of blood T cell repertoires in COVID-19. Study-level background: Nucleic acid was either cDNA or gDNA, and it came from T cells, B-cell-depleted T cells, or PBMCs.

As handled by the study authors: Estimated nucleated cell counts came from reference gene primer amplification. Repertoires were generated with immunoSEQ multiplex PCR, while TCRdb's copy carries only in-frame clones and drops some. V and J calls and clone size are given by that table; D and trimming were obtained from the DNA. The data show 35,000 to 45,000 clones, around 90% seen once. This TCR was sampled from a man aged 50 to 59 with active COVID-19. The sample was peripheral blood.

The CDR3 nucleotides read TGCGCCAGCAGCCAAGTCCAAACGGGAGGAAACACCATATATTTT. Amino acids: CASSQVQTGGNTIYF. This chain joins TRBV4-1 and TRBJ1-3, with D hard to call. Germline CDR1 MGHRA, CDR2 YSYEKL. Trimming took off 1 base at V and 4 bases at J, with 11 bases between the two ends. This CDR3 spans 15 amino acids.